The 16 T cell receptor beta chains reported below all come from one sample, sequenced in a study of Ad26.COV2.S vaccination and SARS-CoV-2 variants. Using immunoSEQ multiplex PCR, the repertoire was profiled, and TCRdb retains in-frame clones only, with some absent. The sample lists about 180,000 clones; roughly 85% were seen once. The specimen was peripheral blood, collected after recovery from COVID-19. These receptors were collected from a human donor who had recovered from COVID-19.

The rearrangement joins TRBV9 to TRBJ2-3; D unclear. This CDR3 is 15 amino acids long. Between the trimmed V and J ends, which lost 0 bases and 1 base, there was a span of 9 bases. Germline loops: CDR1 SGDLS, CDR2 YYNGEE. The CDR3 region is CASSVGLFGTDTQYF. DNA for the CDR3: TGTGCCAGCAGCGTAGGCCTATTCGGCACAGATACGCAGTATTTT.

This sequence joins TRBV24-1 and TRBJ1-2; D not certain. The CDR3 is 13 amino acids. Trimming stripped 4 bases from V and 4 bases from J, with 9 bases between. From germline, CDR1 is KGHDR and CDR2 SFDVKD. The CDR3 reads CATSEAGGYGYTF. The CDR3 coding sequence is TGTGCCACCAGTGAGGCAGGAGGCTATGGCTACACCTTC.

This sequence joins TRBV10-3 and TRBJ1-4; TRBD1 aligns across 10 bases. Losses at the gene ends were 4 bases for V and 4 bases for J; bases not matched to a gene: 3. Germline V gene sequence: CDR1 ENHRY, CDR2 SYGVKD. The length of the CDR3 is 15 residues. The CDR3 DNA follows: TGTGCCATCAGTGGGGGACAGGGGTATAATGAAAAACTGTTTTTT. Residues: CAISGGQGYNEKLFF.

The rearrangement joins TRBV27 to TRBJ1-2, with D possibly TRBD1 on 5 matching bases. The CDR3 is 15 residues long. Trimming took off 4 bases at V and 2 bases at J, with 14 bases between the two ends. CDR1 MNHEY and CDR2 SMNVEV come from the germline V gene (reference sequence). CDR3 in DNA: TGTGCCAGCAGTTCTTTTCAGGGACTAAACTATGGCTACACCTTC. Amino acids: CASSSFQGLNYGYTF.

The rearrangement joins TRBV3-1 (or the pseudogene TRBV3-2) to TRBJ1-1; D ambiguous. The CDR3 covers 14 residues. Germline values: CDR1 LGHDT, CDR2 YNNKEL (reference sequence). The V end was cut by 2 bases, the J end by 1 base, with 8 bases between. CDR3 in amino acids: CASSQPYRNTEAFF. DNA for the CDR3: TGTGCCAGCAGCCAACCCTACAGGAACACTGAAGCTTTCTTT.

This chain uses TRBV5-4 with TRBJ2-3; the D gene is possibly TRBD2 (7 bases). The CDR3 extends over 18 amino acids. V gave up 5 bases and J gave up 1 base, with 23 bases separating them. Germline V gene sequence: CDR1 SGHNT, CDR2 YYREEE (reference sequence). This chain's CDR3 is CASRLAGAQGHGTDTQYF. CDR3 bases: TGTGCCAGCAGACTTGCGGGGGCTCAGGGGCACGGCACAGATACGCAGTATTTT. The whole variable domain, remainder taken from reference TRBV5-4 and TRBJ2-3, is ETGVTQSPTHLIKTRGQQVTLRCSSQSGHNTVSWYQQALGQGPQFIFQYYREEENGRGNFPPRFSGLQFPNYSSELNVNALELDDSALYLCASRLAGAQGHGTDTQYFGPGTRLTVL.

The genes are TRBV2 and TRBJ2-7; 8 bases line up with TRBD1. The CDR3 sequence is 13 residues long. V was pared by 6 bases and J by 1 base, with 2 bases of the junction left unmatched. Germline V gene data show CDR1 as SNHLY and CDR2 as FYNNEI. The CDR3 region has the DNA TGTGCCAGCAGGGACAGGGTTTCCTACGAGCAGTACTTC. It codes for CASRDRVSYEQYF.

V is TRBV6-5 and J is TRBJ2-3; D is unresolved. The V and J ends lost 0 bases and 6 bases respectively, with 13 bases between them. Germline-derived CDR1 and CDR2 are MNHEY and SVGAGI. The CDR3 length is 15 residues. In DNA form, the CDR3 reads TGTGCCAGCAGTTACTCCCCCGACACTACGGATACGCAGTATTTT. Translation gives CASSYSPDTTDTQYF.

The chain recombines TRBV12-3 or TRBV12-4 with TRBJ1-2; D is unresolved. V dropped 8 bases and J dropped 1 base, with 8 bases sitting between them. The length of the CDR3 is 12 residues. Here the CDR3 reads CASLSYNYGYTF. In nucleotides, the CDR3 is TGTGCCAGCTTGTCTTATAACTATGGCTACACCTTC.

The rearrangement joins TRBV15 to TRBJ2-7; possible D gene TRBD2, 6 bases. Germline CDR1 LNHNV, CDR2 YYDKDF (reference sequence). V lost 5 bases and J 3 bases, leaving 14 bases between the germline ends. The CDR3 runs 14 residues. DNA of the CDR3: TGTGCCACCAGCCCCGGCTGGCGGGACTACGAGCAGTACTTC. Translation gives CATSPGWRDYEQYF. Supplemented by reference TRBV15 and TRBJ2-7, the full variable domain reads DAMVIQNPRYQVTQFGKPVTLSCSQTLNHNVMYWYQQKSSQAPKLLFHYYDKDFNNEADTPDNFQSRRPNTSFCFLDIRSPGLGDTAMYLCATSPGWRDYEQYFGPGTRLTVT.

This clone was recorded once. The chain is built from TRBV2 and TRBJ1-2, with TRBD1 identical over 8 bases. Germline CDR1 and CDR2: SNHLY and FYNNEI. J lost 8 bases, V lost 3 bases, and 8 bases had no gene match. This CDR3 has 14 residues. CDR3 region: CASSDNRGLSGYTF. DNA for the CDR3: TGTGCCAGCAGTGACAACAGGGGGTTAAGCGGCTACACCTTC.

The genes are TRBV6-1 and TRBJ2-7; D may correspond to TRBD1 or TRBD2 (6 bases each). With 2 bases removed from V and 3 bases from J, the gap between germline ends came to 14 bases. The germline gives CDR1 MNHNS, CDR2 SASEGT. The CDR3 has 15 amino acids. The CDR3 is CASSERGDTGYEQYF. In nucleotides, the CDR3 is TGTGCCAGCAGTGAAAGGGGGGACACCGGCTACGAGCAGTACTTC.

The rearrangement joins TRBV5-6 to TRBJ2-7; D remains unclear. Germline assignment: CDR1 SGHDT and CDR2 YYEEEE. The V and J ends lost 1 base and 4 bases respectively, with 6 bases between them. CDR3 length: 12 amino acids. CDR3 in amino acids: CASSLSRYEQYF. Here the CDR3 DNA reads TGTGCCAGCAGCTTGTCCCGATACGAGCAGTACTTC.

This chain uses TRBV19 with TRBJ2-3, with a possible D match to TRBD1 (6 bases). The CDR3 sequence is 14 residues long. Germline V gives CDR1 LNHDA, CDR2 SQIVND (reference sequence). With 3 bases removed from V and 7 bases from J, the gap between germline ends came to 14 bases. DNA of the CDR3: TGTGCCAGTAGTATTTCAGGGACACACTATACGCAGTATTTT. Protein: CASSISGTHYTQYF.

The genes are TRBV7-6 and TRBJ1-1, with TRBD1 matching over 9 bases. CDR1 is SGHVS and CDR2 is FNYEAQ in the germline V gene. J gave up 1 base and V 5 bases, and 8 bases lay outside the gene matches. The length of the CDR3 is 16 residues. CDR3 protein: CASSPTPGQGNTEAFF. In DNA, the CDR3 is TGTGCCAGCAGCCCGACCCCGGGACAGGGGAACACTGAAGCTTTCTTT.

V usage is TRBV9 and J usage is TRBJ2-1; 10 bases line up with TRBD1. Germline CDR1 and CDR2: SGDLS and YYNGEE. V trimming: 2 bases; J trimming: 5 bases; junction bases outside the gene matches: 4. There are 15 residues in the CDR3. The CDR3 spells CASSVTGTGDNEQFF. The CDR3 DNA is TGTGCCAGCAGCGTCACCGGGACAGGGGACAATGAGCAGTTCTTC.